Following are 23 T cell receptor beta chains from one sample sequenced in a study of OX40 agonist ivuxolimab in advanced cancers. Profiling relied on immunoSEQ multiplex PCR, and the TCRdb table lists in-frame clones only, not all of them. The table includes tens of thousands of clones, 80% to 90% detected once. The sample here was CD4+ or CD8+ T cells sorted from blood, taken in a trial of the OX40 agonist ivuxolimab. These receptor sequences come from an adult with an advanced solid tumor such as melanoma, head and neck, liver or kidney cancer.

J is TRBJ2-6 and V is TRBV7-3; possibly TRBD2 for D (6 bases). The CDR3 extends over 16 amino acids. Germline-derived CDR1 and CDR2 are SGHTA and FQGTGA. Trimming left V 2 bases short and J 0 bases short, with 8 bases between. CDR3 sequence: CASSLPGVSGANVLTF. In DNA form, the CDR3 reads TGTGCCAGCAGCTTACCGGGAGTCTCTGGGGCCAACGTCCTGACTTTC.

The chain uses TRBV11-3 and TRBJ2-3; 10 bases line up with TRBD2. CDR1 and CDR2 (germline): SGHNT, YENEEA. The junction had 10 bases not matched to a gene; V was cut back by 5 bases and J by 2 bases. CDR3 length: 17 amino acids. The DNA for the CDR3 is TGTGCCAGCAGCACCACTAGGGGGACTAGCGTCACAGATACGCAGTATTTT. Residues: CASSTTRGTSVTDTQYF.

The chain uses TRBV7-2 and TRBJ2-1; tentative D call: TRBD1 (6 bases). The CDR3 is made up of 15 amino acids. CDR1 is SGHTA and CDR2 is FQGNSA in the germline V gene. Trimming pared 5 bases from V and 2 bases from J, leaving 13 bases between. CDR3 coding DNA: TGTGCCAGCAGCCAAGACAGGACAACCTACAATGAGCAGTTCTTC. Amino acid sequence: CASSQDRTTYNEQFF. The variable domain in full, completed from reference TRBV7-2 and TRBJ2-1, reads GAGVSQSPSNKVTEKGKDVELRCDPISGHTALYWYRQSLGQGLEFLIYFQGNSAPDKSGLPSDRFSAERTGGSVSTLTIQRTQQEDSAVYLCASSQDRTTYNEQFFGPGTRLTVL.

The genes are TRBV7-3 and TRBJ2-2, with D perhaps matching TRBD1 or TRBD2 (5 bases each). Trimming shortened V by 2 bases and J by 0 bases, and 10 bases separated the two germline ends. Germline V gene sequence: CDR1 SGHTA, CDR2 FQGTGA. There are 16 residues in the CDR3. CDR3 coding DNA: TGTGCCAGCAGCTTAGCCGGGACGTCGAACACCGGGGAGCTGTTTTTT. It translates to CASSLAGTSNTGELFF. The complete variable domain, with remaining parts taken from reference TRBV7-3 and TRBJ2-2, reads GAGVSQTPSNKVTEKGKYVELRCDPISGHTALYWYRQSLGQGPEFLIYFQGTGAADDSGLPNDRFFAVRPEGSVSTLKIQRTERGDSAVYLCASSLAGTSNTGELFFGEGSRLTVL.

This chain uses TRBV5-1 with TRBJ2-3; tentative D call: TRBD2 (5 bases). The ends were cut back, 4 bases at V and 10 bases at J, with 25 bases in the middle. Germline V CDR1 and CDR2: SGHRS, YFSETQ. This CDR3 spans 16 amino acids. CDR3 protein: CASSRMPVALGGAQYF. CDR3 sequence (DNA): TGCGCCAGCAGCCGGATGCCGGTAGCCCTCGGAGGAGCGCAGTATTTT.

The chain combines TRBV2 with TRBJ2-6; the D is unclear. Germline CDR1 and CDR2: SNHLY and FYNNEI. The CDR3 spans 16 residues. V lost 4 bases to trimming and J lost 0 bases, with 10 bases between them. The DNA of the CDR3 is TGTGCCAGCAGTGTACACGGTACCTCTGGGGCCAACGTCCTGACTTTC. Translating it yields CASSVHGTSGANVLTF.

This clone showed up just a few times. J is TRBJ1-1 and V is TRBV5-1; D gene ambiguous. Germline V gene data show CDR1 as SGHRS and CDR2 as YFSETQ. The CDR3 length is 15 residues. The V gene lost 0 bases and the J gene lost 4 bases, with 13 bases spanning the gap. CDR3 coding DNA: TGCGCCAGCAGCTTGGCCGGCCATTCGGGCACTGAAGCTTTCTTT. Translating gives CASSLAGHSGTEAFF. Using reference TRBV5-1 and TRBJ1-1 for the parts outside the CDR3, the full variable domain is KAGVTQTPRYLIKTRGQQVTLSCSPISGHRSVSWYQQTPGQGLQFLFEYFSETQRNKGNFPGRFSGRQFSNSRSEMNVSTLELGDSALYLCASSLAGHSGTEAFFGQGTRLTVV.

The rearrangement links TRBV5-1 to TRBJ2-5, with D hard to call. CDR1 SGHRS and CDR2 YFSETQ come from the germline V gene. V was shortened by 2 bases and J by 3 bases, with 14 bases between the two germline ends. The CDR3 sequence is 15 residues long. The CDR3, as DNA: TGCGCCAGCAGCTTAAGAGGAGCTAAGGAAGAGACCCAGTACTTC. Protein product: CASSLRGAKEETQYF.

The V gene is TRBV7-8, the J gene TRBJ2-2; the D is unclear. Trimming left V 3 bases short and J 1 base short, with 9 bases between. Germline values: CDR1 SGHVS, CDR2 FQNEAQ. The CDR3 is 15 residues long. The CDR3 region is CASSFSYMNTGELFF. CDR3 DNA sequence: TGTGCCAGCAGCTTCTCTTATATGAACACCGGGGAGCTGTTTTTT.

This clone was seen once. The CDR3 bases are TGCGCCACCGACCCAAACTCCTACAATGAGCAGTTCTTC. Translated: CATDPNSYNEQFF. This rearrangement joins TRBV10-2 to TRBJ2-1; no clear D. V lost 10 bases and J lost 0, with 10 bases in between. CDR1 and CDR2 from the germline V gene are WSHSY and SAAADI. The CDR3 loop spans 13 amino acids.

J is TRBJ2-7 and V is TRBV4-3; D possibly uses TRBD1 or TRBD2 (6 bases each). The CDR3 totals 14 residues. Germline CDR1 and CDR2: LGHNA and YSLEER. V was cut by 1 base and J by 6 bases, with 13 bases left in between. The CDR3 protein is CASSQVGRGGEQYF. CDR3 coding DNA: TGCGCCAGCAGCCAAGTGGGCAGGGGAGGCGAGCAGTACTTC.

The chain uses TRBV2 and TRBJ2-3, with D perhaps TRBD2 (5 bases). The V and J ends lost 3 bases and 3 bases respectively, with 10 bases between them. The CDR3 contains 14 residues. Germline V CDR1 and CDR2: SNHLY, FYNNEI. For the CDR3, the DNA is TGTGCCAGCAGTGATCAGACTACGACAGATACGCAGTATTTT. As protein: CASSDQTTTDTQYF.

The V and J genes are TRBV9 and TRBJ2-5, with D possibly TRBD2 on 6 matching bases. The J call may be faulty, since TRBJ2-7 better matches the DNA end. CDR3 size: 14 residues. The germline V gene encodes CDR1 SGDLS and CDR2 YYNGEE. The CDR3 coding sequence is TGTGCCAGCAGCGTAGGCGGGAATTTCTACGAGCAGTACTTC. This gives the protein CASSVGGNFYEQYF.

V and J are TRBV30 and TRBJ1-2; D is perhaps TRBD1 (6 bases). The CDR3 loop spans 13 amino acids. Trimming stripped 2 bases from V and 4 bases from J, with 11 bases between. Germline-derived CDR1 and CDR2 are GTSNPN and SVGIG (reference sequence). CDR3 DNA sequence: TGTGCCTGGAGTCGACAGGAAAGCTATGGCTACACCTTC. Its translation is CAWSRQESYGYTF. Drawing the rest from reference TRBV30 and TRBJ1-2, the complete variable domain is SQTIHQWPATLVQPVGSPLSLECTVEGTSNPNLYWYRQAAGRGLQLLFYSVGIGQISSEVPQNLSASRPQDRQFILSSKKLLLSDSGFYLCAWSRQESYGYTFGSGTRLTVV.

V and J are TRBV11-3 and TRBJ2-1; 7 bases agree with TRBD2. The trim removed 4 bases at V and 1 base at J, leaving 4 bases unmatched. CDR1 SGHNT and CDR2 YENEEA come from the germline V gene. The CDR3 length is 15 residues. In DNA form, the CDR3 reads TGTGCCAGCAGCTCTAGCGGAGGTTCCTACAATGAGCAGTTCTTC. It specifies CASSSSGGSYNEQFF.

This clone turned up a few times. The CDR3 sequence: CASSKGAGYGYTF. The CDR3 DNA is TGTGCCAGCAGTAAGGGGGCGGGCTATGGCTACACCTTC. This sequence joins TRBV6-6 and TRBJ1-2; 7 bases match TRBD1. The CDR3 spans 13 residues. In germline, CDR1 is MNHNY, CDR2 SVGAGI (reference sequence). V gave up 5 bases and J gave up 4 bases; unmatched junction bases: 4.

Written as DNA, the CDR3 is TGCGCCAGCAGCCAAGTTCCTAGTTCCCTCGAGCAGTACTTC. The encoded protein is CASSQVPSSLEQYF. The chain links TRBV4-1 to TRBJ2-7; the D is unclear. The V end lost 1 base, the J end lost 6 bases, and 13 bases lay between the germline ends. Germline V lookup: CDR1 MGHRA, CDR2 YSYEKL. This CDR3 has 14 amino acids.

The rearrangement joins TRBV5-1 to TRBJ2-1; D may match TRBD1 or TRBD2 (5 bases each). V was pared by 0 bases and J by 9 bases, with 7 bases between. In germline, CDR1 is SGHRS, CDR2 YFSETQ. The CDR3 is made up of 12 amino acids. CDR3 nucleotides: TGCGCCAGCAGCTTGGAAGGGACTGAGCAGTTCTTC. It is translated as CASSLEGTEQFF.

The CDR3 is CASSYSVMQHTEAFF. The CDR3 DNA reads TGTGCCAGCAGTTACTCCGTGATGCAACACACTGAAGCTTTCTTT. The rearrangement uses TRBV6-5 and TRBJ1-1, with unresolved D. CDR3 length: 15 amino acids. CDR1 and CDR2 (germline): MNHEY, SVGAGI. Trimming took 0 bases from V and 3 from J, leaving 11 bases between them.

The J gene is TRBJ1-2, the V gene TRBV29-1; the match to TRBD1 covers 9 bases. The V and J ends lost 7 bases and 4 bases, in that order; junction bases with no gene match: 4. The CDR3 has 12 amino acids. CDR1 SQVTM and CDR2 ANQGSEA come from the germline V gene. CDR3 nucleotides: TGCAGCGGCTCGGGACAGGGCTATGGCTACACCTTC. Its protein is CSGSGQGYGYTF.

This rearrangement joins TRBV7-9 to TRBJ1-1, with D tentatively TRBD1 (6 bases). The germline CDR1 and CDR2 sequences are SEHNR and FQNEAQ (reference sequence). V lost 3 bases to trimming and J lost 1 base, with 18 bases between them. This CDR3 contains 17 residues. CDR3 coding DNA: TGTGCCAGCAGCTTTACGGGACACCGGACGTGGAACACTGAAGCTTTCTTT. Protein product: CASSFTGHRTWNTEAFF.

The rearrangement uses TRBV5-4 and TRBJ1-5, with D unresolved. The germline V and J ends were trimmed by 0 bases and 6 bases, with 7 bases remaining between them. Germline values: CDR1 SGHNT, CDR2 YYREEE (reference sequence). CDR3 length equals 13 residues. CDR3 loop: CASSLGLSQPQHF. CDR3 DNA: TGTGCCAGCAGCTTGGGGTTGAGTCAGCCCCAGCATTTT. Supplemented by reference TRBV5-4 and TRBJ1-5, the full variable domain reads ETGVTQSPTHLIKTRGQQVTLRCSSQSGHNTVSWYQQALGQGPQFIFQYYREEENGRGNFPPRFSGLQFPNYSSELNVNALELDDSALYLCASSLGLSQPQHFGDGTRLSIL.

The gene calls are TRBV7-2 and TRBJ2-5, with D hard to call. Germline values: CDR1 SGHTA, CDR2 FQGNSA. This CDR3 contains 14 residues. Trimming pared 3 bases from V and 2 bases from J, leaving 10 bases between. CDR3 sequence: CASSLSVNQETQYF. The DNA of the CDR3 is TGTGCCAGCAGCTTGAGTGTCAATCAAGAGACCCAGTACTTC.